Below are 10 T cell receptor beta chains sequenced from a single sample in a study of control samples from healthy donors and cancer patients (dated by TCRdb to 2020 to 2021). The library came from the immunoSEQ multiplex PCR assay. TCRdb limited this immuneACCESS table to in-frame rearrangements with V and J called. A share of clones is missing; checked studies link under half to unresolved V genes, and the rest is unexplained. This sample lists more than 70,000 clones; roughly 90% were detected once. 15% to 20% of the sample belongs to the ten largest clones. Sequences were obtained from PBMCs. The receptors come from a man in his 60s with lung cancer.

The chain is built from TRBV18 and TRBJ2-7, with TRBD2 matching 10 bases. The CDR3 runs 15 residues. Germline CDR1 and CDR2: KGHSH and LQKENI. Losses at the gene ends were 3 bases for V and 1 base for J; bases not matched to a gene: 3. CDR3 sequence reads: CASSPPSGGSYEQYF. As DNA, the CDR3 is TGTGCCAGCTCACCTCCTAGCGGGGGATCCTACGAGCAGTACTTC.

The chain couples TRBV7-9 to TRBJ2-3; TRBD1 is a possible D gene (5 bases). V lost 2 bases and J 5 bases, leaving 11 bases between the germline ends. This CDR3 has 14 residues. Germline V lookup: CDR1 SEHNR, CDR2 FQNEAQ (reference sequence). The CDR3 sequence: CASSLQQVGDTQYF. The CDR3 DNA sequence: TGTGCCAGCAGCTTACAACAGGTTGGAGATACGCAGTATTTT.

V and J are TRBV5-8 and TRBJ1-6; TRBD1 matches 7 bases. The V and J ends lost 4 bases and 11 bases, in that order; junction bases with no gene match: 12. CDR1 is SGHTS and CDR2 is YDEGEE in the germline V gene. This CDR3 comprises 15 residues. This chain's CDR3 is CASSARGVNAPPLHF. The CDR3 region has the DNA TGTGCCAGCAGCGCCAGGGGGGTAAATGCGCCACCCCTCCACTTT.

The V gene is TRBV7-9, the J gene TRBJ2-2; no clear D. CDR3 length: 16 residues. V lost 7 bases and J lost 2, with 17 bases in between. CDR1 and CDR2 from the germline V gene are SEHNR and FQNEAQ (reference sequence). In DNA, the CDR3 is TGTGCCAGCAACCTAATGGGTCATGGAAACACCGGGGAGCTGTTTTTT. This sequence encodes CASNLMGHGNTGELFF.

This clone appeared a few times. V and J are TRBV19 and TRBJ1-4; D gene uncertain. The CDR3 totals 15 residues. Germline assignment: CDR1 LNHDA and CDR2 SQIVND (reference sequence). Between the trimmed V and J ends, which lost 6 bases and 0 bases, there was a span of 11 bases. The chain's CDR3 is CASRREGATNEKLFF. The CDR3 nucleotides read TGTGCCAGTAGGAGGGAGGGAGCAACTAATGAAAAACTGTTTTTT.

The chain uses TRBV9 and TRBJ2-7; no definite D call. The CDR3 is made up of 16 amino acids. Trimming took 0 bases from V and 1 from J, leaving 14 bases between them. Germline V lookup: CDR1 SGDLS, CDR2 YYNGEE. The CDR3 here is CASSVASGSISYEQYF. As DNA, the CDR3 is TGTGCCAGCAGCGTAGCTTCTGGCAGTATTTCCTACGAGCAGTACTTC.

The chain employs TRBV3-1 (or the pseudogene TRBV3-2) and TRBJ1-6; no clear D. In germline, CDR1 is LGHDT, CDR2 YNNKEL (reference sequence). V was pared by 7 bases and J by 7 bases, with 8 bases between. The CDR3 length is 12 residues. CDR3 amino acids: CASMIRNSPLHF. As DNA, the CDR3 is TGTGCCAGCATGATAAGGAATTCACCCCTCCACTTT.

This chain uses TRBV18 with TRBJ1-6; 7 bases agree with TRBD1. The CDR3 runs 15 residues. Germline V gene lookup returns CDR1 KGHSH and CDR2 LQKENI. Unmatched junction bases numbered 7, after V lost 5 bases and J lost 6 bases. CDR3: CASSSRGRGNSPLHF. The CDR3 DNA reads TGTGCCAGCTCATCGAGGGGGCGCGGTAATTCACCCCTCCACTTT.

V is TRBV5-1 and J is TRBJ1-3; TRBD1 is a possible D gene (5 bases). The germline V gene encodes CDR1 SGHRS and CDR2 YFSETQ. The CDR3 extends over 15 amino acids. The germline V and J ends were trimmed by 4 bases and 0 bases, with 11 bases remaining between them. The CDR3 spells CASSQTDYSGNTIYF. The CDR3 bases are TGCGCCAGCAGCCAGACAGATTACTCTGGAAACACCATATATTTT.

The rearrangement links TRBV29-1 to TRBJ1-1; tentative D call: TRBD1 (5 bases). The CDR3 contains 9 residues. CDR1 and CDR2 (germline): SQVTM, ANQGSEA. V gave up 4 bases and J gave up 8 bases, with 5 bases separating them. The CDR3 here is CSVGTEAFF. As DNA, the CDR3 is TGCAGCGTTGGGACAGAAGCTTTCTTT.